This T cell receptor beta chain emerged from a study of shared clonotypes between healthy human individuals. General study results and limits: Sequencing depth was expected to influence donor clonotype sharing.

The ends lost 10 bases at V and 2 bases at J; junction bases unmatched: 10. Germline V lookup: CDR1 ENHRY, CDR2 SYGVKD. The CDR3 loop spans 15 amino acids. Turning to this clone: Its antigen is currently unknown.

PCR replicates from unsorted PBMC used approximately 300 ng DNA, and this amount was approximately 30,000 T cell genomes. Profiling relied on immunoSEQ multiplex PCR, and the TCRdb table lists in-frame clones only, not all of them. In the table there are around 430,000 clones, 79% of which are singletons. The sequence was collected from a woman between 40 and 50 years old in good health. Some clones in this sample may be carry-over from other donors' samples. The sample taken for sequencing was PBMCs. The V gene is TRBV10-3, the J gene TRBJ2-3; 9 nucleotides match TRBD1. The CDR3 loop reads CATISGTGSTDTQYF. The DNA for the CDR3 is TGTGCCACCATCTCCGGGACAGGGTCCACAGATACGCAGTATTTT.